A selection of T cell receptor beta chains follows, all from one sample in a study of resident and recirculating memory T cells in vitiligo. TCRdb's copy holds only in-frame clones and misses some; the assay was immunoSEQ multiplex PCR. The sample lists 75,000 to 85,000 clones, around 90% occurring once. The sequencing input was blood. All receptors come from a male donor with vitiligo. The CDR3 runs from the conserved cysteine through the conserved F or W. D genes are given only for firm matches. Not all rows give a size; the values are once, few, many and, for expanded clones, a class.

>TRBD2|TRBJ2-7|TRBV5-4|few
TGTGCCAGCAGCTGGGGGACTAGCGGGAGGTACTACGAGCAGTACTTC
CASSWGTSGRYYEQYF
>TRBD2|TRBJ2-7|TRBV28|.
TGTGCCAGCAGTCTCACTAGCGGAGGAGTTTACGAGCAGTACTTC
CASSLTSGGVYEQYF
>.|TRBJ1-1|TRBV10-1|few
TGCGCCAGCAGTGAACAGCTGAACACTGAAGCTTTCTTT
CASSEQLNTEAFF
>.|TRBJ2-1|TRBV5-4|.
TGTGCCAGCAGGCAAAGGACAGACAATGAGCAGTTCTTC
CASRQRTDNEQFF
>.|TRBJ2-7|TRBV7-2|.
TGTGCCAGCAGCGTATTGAGCTCCTACGAGCAGTACTTC
CASSVLSSYEQYF
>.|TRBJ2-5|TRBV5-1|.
TGCGCCAGCAGCTTCGGGACAGCTGCGGGGGAGACCCAGTACTTC
CASSFGTAAGETQYF
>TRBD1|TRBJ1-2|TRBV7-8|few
TGTGCCAGCAGCAGGGGACAGGGGGCGTCAAACTATGGCTACACCTTC
CASSRGQGASNYGYTF
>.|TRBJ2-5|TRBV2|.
TGTGCCAGCCAGGGCGGAAGTGAAGAGACCCAGTACTTC
CASQGGSEETQYF
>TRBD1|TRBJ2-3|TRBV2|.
TGTGCCAGCAGGCCCGGGACAGGAGTCTGGGATACGCAGTATTTT
CASRPGTGVWDTQYF
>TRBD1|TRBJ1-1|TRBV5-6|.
TGTGCCAGCAGCTGGGGACAGGGGTGGACTGAAGCTTTCTTT
CASSWGQGWTEAFF
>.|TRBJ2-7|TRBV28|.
TGTGCCAGCAGTTTCCCCGGGACATACTACGAGCAGTACTTC
CASSFPGTYYEQYF
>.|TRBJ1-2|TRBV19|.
TGTGCCAGTAGTATAGAAGGCAGGAGCTACACCTTC
CASSIEGRSYTF
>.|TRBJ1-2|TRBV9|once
TGTGCCAGCAGCCCCGGGGGGGGCGGTCCCAACTATGGCTACACCTTC
CASSPGGGGPNYGYTF
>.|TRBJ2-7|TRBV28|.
TGTGCCAGCAGCCCCTTCTCAATACGGGATAAGGGGCAGTACTTC
CASSPFSIRDKGQYF
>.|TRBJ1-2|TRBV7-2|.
TGTGCCAGCAGCCAGCCTGTCCTGGCAGGGTATGGCTACACCTTC
CASSQPVLAGYGYTF
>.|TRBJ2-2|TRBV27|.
TGTGCCAGCAGTTTATCGGCGGGGTTCACCGGGGAGCTGTTTTTT
CASSLSAGFTGELFF
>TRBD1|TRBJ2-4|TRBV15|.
TGTGCCACCAGCGTTTGGGGCCAGGGGGCGGACATTCAGTACTTC
CATSVWGQGADIQYF
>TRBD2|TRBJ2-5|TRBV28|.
TGTGCCAGCACCCCGGGACTAGCGGCAGAGACCCAGTACTTC
CASTPGLAAETQYF
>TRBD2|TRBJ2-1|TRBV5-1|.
TGCGCCAGCAGCCCCCACGAGGGTAGCGGGAGGGCCAATGAGCAGTTCTTC
CASSPHEGSGRANEQFF
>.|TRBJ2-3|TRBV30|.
TGTGCCTGGAGTGTACTGGTGAGCACAGATACGCAGTATTTT
CAWSVLVSTDTQYF
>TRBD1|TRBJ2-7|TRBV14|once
TGTGCCAGCAGCCAAGACGGGACAGGGTCCTACGAGCAGTACTTC
CASSQDGTGSYEQYF
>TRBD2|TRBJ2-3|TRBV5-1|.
TGCGCCAGCAGCCCTAGGATGGGACTAGCGGGAGATACGCAGTATTTT
CASSPRMGLAGDTQYF
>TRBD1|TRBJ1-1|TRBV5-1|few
TGCGCCAGCAGCCCCGACAGGGGAGGGAGTGAAGCTTTCTTT
CASSPDRGGSEAFF
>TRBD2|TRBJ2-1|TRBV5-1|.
TGCGCCAGCAGCTTGTTACTAGCGAACAATGAGCAGTTCTTC
CASSLLLANNEQFF
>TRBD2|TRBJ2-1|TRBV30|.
TGTGCCTGGAGTGTGGGAGCGGGGCTCAATGAGCAGTTCTTC
CAWSVGAGLNEQFF
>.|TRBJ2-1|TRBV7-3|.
TGTGCCAGCAGCCAAGACAGGTTTGAGTCCTACAATGAGCAGTTCTTC
CASSQDRFESYNEQFF